Given below is one T cell receptor beta chain in context. The protocol was immunoSEQ multiplex PCR, while the TCRdb copy is restricted to in-frame clones and leaves out a portion. The sample carries approximately 25,000 clones, under 85% recorded once. The V segment lost 5 bases and the J segment 6 bases; nucleotides outside the gene matches: 5. The CDR3 runs to 15 residues. CDR1 and CDR2 from the germline V gene are SEHNR and FQNEAQ (reference sequence). This record comes from a study of PD-1 blockade in mismatch repair-deficient tumors. The wider study: Enrolled about 2012-2016, patients had progressing, pretreated mismatch repair-deficient cancers of around twelve types.

Mismatch repair deficiency was confirmed in all patients, by PCR or immunohistochemistry. Sequenced here: peripheral blood, sampled 12 weeks after starting pembrolizumab. This receptor was taken from an adult with mismatch repair-deficient cancer. This rearrangement joins TRBV7-9 to TRBJ2-1, with 12 nucleotides matching TRBD2. CDR3 region: CASSPGTSGLNEQFF. CDR3 nucleotides: TGTGCCAGCAGCCCCGGGACTAGCGGGCTCAATGAGCAGTTCTTC.